This T cell receptor beta chain was sequenced during a study of Ad26.COV2.S vaccination and SARS-CoV-2 variants. Study-level results: After vaccination, reports described spike-specific CD8+ and CD4+ T cell responses as showing substantial breadth. Vaccinees and placebo recipients showed similar non-spike TCR breadth. Assessments of TCR breadth and depth may have underestimated the total T cell responses. Greater spike-specific TCR breadth was seen in vaccine recipients than in placebo recipients.

The CDR3 contains 15 residues. Germline values: CDR1 MDHEN, CDR2 SYDVKM. The germline V and J ends were trimmed by 0 bases and 9 bases, with 18 bases remaining between them. As concerns this clone: The antigen remains undetermined.

Produced via immunoSEQ multiplex PCR; TCRdb's table is partial and in-frame only. The profile shows roughly 92,000 clones, 82% of them singletons. The sequence derives from a human donor who had recovered from COVID-19. The specimen was peripheral blood, collected after recovery from COVID-19. The gene calls are TRBV28 and TRBJ2-7; tentative D call: TRBD1 (5 bases). The CDR3 DNA follows: TGTGCCAGCAGTTTATGGTGGGGCGCTGGGAAAGGGCAGTACTTC. Translation: CASSLWWGAGKGQYF.